The 26 T cell receptor beta chains presented below share a single source sample, sequenced in a study of cytomegalovirus exposure and HLA in healthy donors. The PCR contained 60 Vbeta and 13 Jbeta primers. Assay: immunoSEQ multiplex PCR; the TCRdb copy retains only in-frame clones and omits some. Among some 200,000 clones listed, around 88% were seen once. Sequencing used PBMCs. The receptors stem from a young woman in good health and CMV-seronegative.

V usage is TRBV27 and J usage is TRBJ1-2; 8 bases map to TRBD1. Germline values: CDR1 MNHEY, CDR2 SMNVEV (reference sequence). This CDR3 region has 14 residues. The trim removed 6 bases at V and 6 bases at J, leaving 9 bases unmatched. The CDR3 loop is CASSRLGQGHGYTF. The CDR3 region has the DNA TGTGCCAGCAGCCGACTAGGACAGGGCCATGGCTACACCTTC.

This chain links TRBV6-1 with TRBJ1-2; no firm D call. Germline V gene data show CDR1 as MNHNS and CDR2 as SASEGT. CDR3 size: 13 residues. Trimming took 2 bases from V and 1 from J, leaving 5 bases between them. The CDR3 loop reads CASSESVNYGYTF. The CDR3 bases are TGTGCCAGCAGTGAATCAGTTAACTATGGCTACACCTTC.

The chain couples TRBV7-9 to TRBJ2-1; tentative D call: TRBD2 (6 bases). V was cut by 1 base and J by 4 bases, with 8 bases left in between. This CDR3 spans 14 amino acids. In germline, CDR1 is SEHNR, CDR2 FQNEAQ (reference sequence). The CDR3 DNA reads as TGTGCCAGCAGCTTAGTAGCGGCTTACAATGAGCAGTTCTTC. It translates to CASSLVAAYNEQFF.

This clone was seen only once. V is TRBV6-5 and J is TRBJ1-5; no clear D gene. The CDR3 is made up of 15 amino acids. Germline V lookup: CDR1 MNHEY, CDR2 SVGAGI. Trimming took 6 bases from V and 2 from J, leaving 14 bases between them. CDR3 protein: CASSPEGAGNQPQHF. In nucleotides, the CDR3 is TGTGCCAGCAGCCCCGAGGGCGCGGGCAATCAGCCCCAGCATTTT.

The chain combines TRBV19 with TRBJ1-3, with 10 bases aligning to TRBD1. With 5 bases clipped from V and 2 bases from J, the junction kept 6 bases outside the gene matches. This CDR3 spans 16 amino acids. The germline gives CDR1 LNHDA, CDR2 SQIVND (reference sequence). The CDR3, as DNA: TGTGCCAGTAGTCGATTGGGACAGGGGACTGGAAACACCATATATTTT. Translated, it gives CASSRLGQGTGNTIYF. Full variable domain (missing parts from reference TRBV19 and TRBJ1-3): DGGITQSPKYLFRKEGQNVTLSCEQNLNHDAMYWYRQDPGQGLRLIYYSQIVNDFQKGDIAEGYSVSREKKESFPLTVTSAQKNPTAFYLCASSRLGQGTGNTIYFGEGSWLTVV.

V and J are TRBV5-6 and TRBJ2-1, with TRBD1 matching 7 bases. CDR1 and CDR2 from the germline V gene are SGHDT and YYEEEE. The ends lost 2 bases at V and 6 bases at J; junction bases unmatched: 8. The CDR3 runs 15 residues. The CDR3 DNA reads TGTGCCAGCAGCTTTGATGACAGGGTAGGCAATGAGCAGTTCTTC. Translating gives CASSFDDRVGNEQFF.

This clone was counted only a few times. The chain employs TRBV6-1 and TRBJ2-3; 13 bases line up with TRBD2. V lost 7 bases, J lost 1 base, and 2 bases stayed unmatched. Germline lookup yields CDR1 MNHNS and CDR2 SASEGT. The CDR3 runs 15 residues. CDR3 in DNA: TGTGCCAGCACTGGACTAGCGGGAGGCACAGATACGCAGTATTTT. Amino acids: CASTGLAGGTDTQYF.

About this clone: One end of the junction does not line up with germline, which may come from a read error. The chain has TRBV7-9 and TRBJ2-7; possible D gene TRBD2, 6 bases. This CDR3 contains 13 residues. The V gene's germline CDR1 is SEHNR and CDR2 FQNEAQ (reference sequence). This CDR3 is CASSPVFVGGTRF. The CDR3 DNA follows: TGTGCCAGCAGCCCTGTGTTTGTGGGAGGAACCCGCTTC.

This clone has just a few counts. The gene calls are TRBV5-1 and TRBJ2-1, with 8 bases matching TRBD2. CDR1 and CDR2 (germline): SGHRS, YFSETQ. This CDR3 has 14 amino acids. Losses at the gene ends were 1 base for V and 8 bases for J; bases not matched to a gene: 5. CDR3 sequence: CASSLTGGAYEQFF. The DNA of the CDR3 is TGCGCCAGCAGCTTGACGGGGGGGGCCTATGAGCAGTTCTTC.

V and J are TRBV5-4 and TRBJ1-2; 10 nucleotides line up with TRBD1. This CDR3 is 14 amino acids long. In germline, CDR1 is SGHNT, CDR2 YYREEE (reference sequence). The trim removed 1 base at V and 8 bases at J, leaving 5 bases unmatched. The CDR3 nucleotides are TGTGCCAGCAGCTTGAGGGACAGGGGTGGAGGCTACACCTTC. Translation: CASSLRDRGGGYTF.

This clone was seen just once. V gene TRBV6-1 combines with J gene TRBJ2-4, with a weak D call TRBD1 (5 bases). The V end was cut by 7 bases, the J end by 3 bases, with 10 bases between. In germline, CDR1 is MNHNS, CDR2 SASEGT. The CDR3 spans 13 residues. The CDR3 nucleotides read TGTGCCAGCAAGGCCCAGGGCAAAAACATTCAGTACTTC. Amino acids: CASKAQGKNIQYF.

The V gene is TRBV4-1, the J gene TRBJ2-7, with 9 bases aligning to TRBD2. From germline, CDR1 is MGHRA and CDR2 YSYEKL. The CDR3 covers 16 residues. V shed 4 bases, J shed 0 bases, and the junction held 7 bases outside the gene matches. Written as DNA, the CDR3 is TGCGCCAGCAGCCCCCTTATAGCGGGGGTCTCCTACGAGCAGTACTTC. It specifies CASSPLIAGVSYEQYF.

The chain is built from TRBV7-6 and TRBJ2-5; D uncertain. V was pared by 2 bases and J by 5 bases, with 6 bases between. Germline V gene lookup returns CDR1 SGHVS and CDR2 FNYEAQ. This CDR3 is 12 amino acids long. The CDR3 loop is CASSLLRETQYF. The CDR3 DNA reads TGTGCCAGCAGCTTATTGCGGGAGACCCAGTACTTC.

This chain joins TRBV19 and TRBJ1-1; a possible D gene is TRBD1 (6 bases). Looked up from germline, CDR1 is LNHDA and CDR2 is SQIVND (reference sequence). The CDR3 is 16 amino acids. Trimming took off 5 bases at V and 0 bases at J, with 16 bases between the two ends. Here the CDR3 reads CASSQPGEGVNTEAFF. Written as DNA, the CDR3 is TGTGCCAGTAGTCAGCCAGGGGAAGGGGTGAACACTGAAGCTTTCTTT.

This chain joins TRBV21-1 and TRBJ2-3; the table gives TRBD1 as D, unverified against the DNA. TRBV21-1 corresponds to a pseudogene. The CDR3 sequence is 16 residues long. CDR3 nucleotides: TGTGCCCGTCATTTTGTAGGACAGGACCGCACAGATACGCAGTATTTT. Residues: CARHFVGQDRTDTQYF.

This sequence joins TRBV5-4 and TRBJ2-7; 9 nucleotides line up with TRBD1. V dropped 5 bases and J dropped 4; count of bases not matched to a gene: 10. The CDR3 has 15 residues. Germline lookup yields CDR1 SGHNT and CDR2 YYREEE (reference sequence). CDR3 region: CASRRAGQGRYEQYF. Written as DNA, the CDR3 is TGTGCCAGCAGGAGGGCGGGACAGGGTCGATACGAGCAGTACTTC.

This clone was observed once. The V and J genes are TRBV11-3 and TRBJ2-1; TRBD2 agrees at 14 bases. J gave up 8 bases and V 1 base, and 1 base lay outside the gene matches. The CDR3 has 15 amino acids. Germline CDR1 SGHNT, CDR2 YENEEA. The CDR3 DNA is TGTGCCAGCAGCTTAGGACTAGCGGGGGGGGATGAGCAGTTCTTC. This translates into CASSLGLAGGDEQFF.

The rearrangement joins TRBV2 to TRBJ1-2; maybe TRBD1 (5 bases). Germline V CDR1 and CDR2: SNHLY, FYNNEI. Trimming cost V 4 bases and J 9 bases, with 12 bases left between them. The CDR3 has 12 residues. This CDR3 is CASSAGTRSYTF. Here the CDR3 DNA reads TGTGCCAGCAGTGCGGGGACTAGGAGCTACACCTTC.

This chain joins TRBV4-1 and TRBJ2-2, with 10 bases aligning to TRBD1. V trimming: 5 bases; J trimming: 7 bases; junction bases outside the gene matches: 7. The CDR3 totals 15 residues. Germline V gene lookup returns CDR1 MGHRA and CDR2 YSYEKL. The CDR3 loop reads CASSYPGTGDGELFF. CDR3 DNA: TGCGCCAGCAGCTACCCCGGGACAGGGGACGGGGAGCTGTTTTTT.

CDR3 nucleotide sequence: TGCGCCAGCAGCTCACAGGTGAACACTGAAGCTTTCTTT. Its translation: CASSSQVNTEAFF. The rearrangement joins TRBV5-1 to TRBJ1-1; a possible D gene is TRBD1 (5 bases). CDR1 is SGHRS, CDR2 YFSETQ, per germline. V was trimmed by 3 bases and J by 0 bases, leaving 6 bases between them. This CDR3 is 13 amino acids long.

This chain connects TRBV27 to TRBJ2-2; no clear D. This CDR3 comprises 15 residues. The V gene lost 6 bases and the J gene lost 4 bases, with 15 bases spanning the gap. In germline, CDR1 is MNHEY, CDR2 SMNVEV (reference sequence). CDR3 sequence (DNA): TGTGCCAGCAGCCCCATTGGGCTTAGCACCGGGGAGCTGTTTTTT. Residues: CASSPIGLSTGELFF.

The CDR3 bases are TGTGCCAGCAATTCCTACGAGCAGTACTTC. This sequence encodes CASNSYEQYF. The chain uses TRBV6-1 and TRBJ2-5; no definite D call. TRBJ2-7 matches the DNA end more closely, so the J call is doubtful. From germline, CDR1 is MNHNS and CDR2 SASEGT. The CDR3 spans 10 residues.

The chain recombines TRBV5-1 with TRBJ1-1, with D possibly matching TRBD1 (5 bases). Germline V gene lookup returns CDR1 SGHRS and CDR2 YFSETQ. This CDR3 has 14 amino acids. V shed 1 base and J shed 2 bases, with 9 bases lying between them. This CDR3 reads CASSLLGVNTEAFF. CDR3 sequence (DNA): TGCGCCAGCAGCTTGCTAGGGGTTAACACTGAAGCTTTCTTT.

The chain links TRBV5-1 to TRBJ1-1, with D maybe TRBD1 (6 bases). Germline V lookup: CDR1 SGHRS, CDR2 YFSETQ. The CDR3 contains 14 residues. Trimming stripped 2 bases from V and 1 base from J, with 9 bases between. CDR3 sequence: CASSFDRRNTEAFF. CDR3 in DNA: TGCGCCAGCAGCTTCGACAGGAGGAACACTGAAGCTTTCTTT.

The genes are TRBV7-9 and TRBJ2-3, with 8 positions matching TRBD2. Germline loops: CDR1 SEHNR, CDR2 FQNEAQ (reference sequence). The CDR3 length is 15 residues. Trimming removed 6 bases from V and 3 bases from J; junction bases left unmatched: 8. In nucleotides, the CDR3 is TGTGCCAGCAGTCAAGGGGCGGGGGGAACAGATACGCAGTATTTT. It is translated as CASSQGAGGTDTQYF.

The chain employs TRBV27 and TRBJ2-6; possibly TRBD2 for D (5 bases). The CDR3 is made up of 18 amino acids. CDR1 MNHEY and CDR2 SMNVEV come from the germline V gene (reference sequence). The V and J ends lost 5 bases and 0 bases respectively, with 17 bases between them. CDR3 nucleotide sequence: TGTGCCAGCAGTCCCCCCGGGAAGGTCTCCTCTGGGGCCAACGTCCTGACTTTC. Translating gives CASSPPGKVSSGANVLTF. Together with reference TRBV27 and TRBJ2-6, the CDR3 gives the full variable domain: EAQVTQNPRYLITVTGKKLTVTCSQNMNHEYMSWYRQDPGLGLRQIYYSMNVEVTDKGDVPEGYKVSRKEKRNFPLILESPSPNQTSLYFCASSPPGKVSSGANVLTFGAGSRLTVL.